Each of the 9 T cell receptor beta chains below was sequenced from the same sample in a study of blood T cell repertoires in COVID-19. Profiling relied on immunoSEQ multiplex PCR, and the TCRdb table lists in-frame clones only, not all of them. Among about 46,000 clones listed, 75% to 90% were seen once. Material for sequencing was peripheral blood. These receptors came from a human donor in a cohort sampled during active COVID-19.

This chain connects TRBV5-4 to TRBJ2-7, with D tentatively TRBD2 (5 bases). The CDR3 is 13 residues long. CDR1 is SGHNT and CDR2 is YYREEE in the germline V gene (reference sequence). The V and J ends lost 0 bases and 6 bases respectively, with 10 bases between them. Here the CDR3 DNA reads TGTGCCAGCAGCTTGGTGAGGGCAGGCGAGCAGTACTTC. Translating it yields CASSLVRAGEQYF. The full variable domain, with the rest looked up from reference TRBV5-4 and TRBJ2-7, is ETGVTQSPTHLIKTRGQQVTLRCSSQSGHNTVSWYQQALGQGPQFIFQYYREEENGRGNFPPRFSGLQFPNYSSELNVNALELDDSALYLCASSLVRAGEQYFGPGTRLTVT.

This clone was counted once. The chain links TRBV7-9 to TRBJ2-5; maybe TRBD1 (5 bases). The CDR3 spans 14 residues. The germline gives CDR1 SEHNR, CDR2 FQNEAQ (reference sequence). V lost 4 bases and J 5 bases, leaving 14 bases between the germline ends. CDR3 coding DNA: TGTGCCAGCAGCTCCAAACAGGTCAGGGAGACCCAGTACTTC. Protein product: CASSSKQVRETQYF. Full variable domain (missing parts from reference TRBV7-9 and TRBJ2-5): DTGVSQNPRHKITKRGQNVTFRCDPISEHNRLYWYRQTLGQGPEFLTYFQNEAQLEKSRLLSDRFSAERPKGSFSTLEIQRTEQGDSAMYLCASSSKQVRETQYFGPGTRLLVL.

This sequence joins TRBV5-3 and TRBJ2-2; 13 bases align to TRBD2. TRBV5-3 is marked as an open reading frame, function uncertain. The V segment lost 4 bases and the J segment 4 bases; nucleotides outside the gene matches: 4. The CDR3 is 16 residues long. DNA for the CDR3: TGTGCCAGAAGCCAAGGACTAGCGGGAGTCACCGGGGAGCTGTTTTTT. The encoded protein is CARSQGLAGVTGELFF.

The chain recombines TRBV4-3 with TRBJ2-1; 12 bases align to TRBD2. The germline V gene encodes CDR1 LGHNA and CDR2 YSLEER. The V gene end was trimmed by 4 bases and the J gene end by 7 bases; junction bases not matched to a gene: 5. This CDR3 comprises 15 residues. In DNA form, the CDR3 reads TGCGCCAGCAGCCCTCGGACTAGCGGGGCAAATGAGCAGTTCTTC. Its protein is CASSPRTSGANEQFF.

This chain joins TRBV27 and TRBJ2-2; 9 bases fit TRBD2. V dropped 4 bases and J dropped 3; count of bases not matched to a gene: 9. CDR3 size: 17 residues. Germline-derived CDR1 and CDR2 are MNHEY and SMNVEV (reference sequence). The CDR3 sequence is CASSSYLAGIDTGELFF. The CDR3, as DNA: TGTGCCAGCAGTTCCTATCTAGCGGGGATTGACACCGGGGAGCTGTTTTTT.

The rearrangement links TRBV28 to TRBJ1-2; tentative D call: TRBD1 (5 bases). This CDR3 is 13 amino acids long. The germline CDR1 and CDR2 sequences are MDHEN and SYDVKM. Trimming pared 7 bases from V and 4 bases from J, leaving 13 bases between. Written as DNA, the CDR3 is TGTGCCAGCATCCCAGGGTTAGGCTATGGCTACACCTTC. It codes for CASIPGLGYGYTF.

The chain carries TRBV6-5 and TRBJ1-1; D is unclear. The CDR3 is 14 amino acids. CDR1 is MNHEY and CDR2 is SVGAGI in the germline V gene. Between the trimmed V and J ends, which lost 6 bases and 0 bases, there was a span of 11 bases. For the CDR3, the DNA is TGTGCCAGCAGCCCCACAGAATTGAACACTGAAGCTTTCTTT. It specifies CASSPTELNTEAFF.

CDR3 residues: CASSSERLAGGTAYEQYF. In nucleotides, the CDR3 is TGTGCCAGCAGCTCAGAACGACTAGCGGGAGGAACCGCCTACGAGCAGTACTTC. This chain joins TRBV7-9 and TRBJ2-7, with 13 positions matching TRBD2. The CDR3 has 18 amino acids. Per germline, CDR1 SEHNR and CDR2 FQNEAQ (reference sequence). The J segment lost 2 bases and the V segment lost 4 bases, leaving 11 bases of the junction unmatched.

V is TRBV27 and J is TRBJ2-5; tentatively, D is TRBD2 (6 bases). The V gene's germline CDR1 is MNHEY and CDR2 SMNVEV (reference sequence). V dropped 1 base and J dropped 5 bases, with 11 bases sitting between them. The CDR3 loop spans 14 amino acids. The CDR3, as DNA: TGTGCCAGCAGTTTATTGGGTCGGGGGGAGACCCAGTACTTC. Its translation: CASSLLGRGETQYF.